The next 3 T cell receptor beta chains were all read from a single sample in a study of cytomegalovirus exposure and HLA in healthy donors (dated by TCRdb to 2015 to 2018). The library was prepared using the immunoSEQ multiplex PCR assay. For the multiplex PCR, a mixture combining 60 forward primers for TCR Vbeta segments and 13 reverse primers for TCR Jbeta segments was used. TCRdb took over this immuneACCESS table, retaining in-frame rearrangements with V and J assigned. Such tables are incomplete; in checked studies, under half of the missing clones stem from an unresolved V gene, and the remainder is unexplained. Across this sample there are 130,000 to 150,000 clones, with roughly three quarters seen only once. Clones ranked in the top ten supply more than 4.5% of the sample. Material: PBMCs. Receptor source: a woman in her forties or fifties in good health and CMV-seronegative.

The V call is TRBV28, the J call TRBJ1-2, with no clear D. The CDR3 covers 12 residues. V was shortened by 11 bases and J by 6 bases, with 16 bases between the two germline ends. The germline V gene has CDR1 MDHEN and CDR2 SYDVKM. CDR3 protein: CAGGRVGHGYTF. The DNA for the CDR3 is TGTGCCGGAGGGAGAGTCGGTCATGGCTACACCTTC.

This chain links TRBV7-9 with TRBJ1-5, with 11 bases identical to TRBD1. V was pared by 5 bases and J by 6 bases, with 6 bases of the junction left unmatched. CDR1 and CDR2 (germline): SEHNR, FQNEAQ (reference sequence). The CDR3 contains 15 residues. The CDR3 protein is CASSRGQGEVQPQHF. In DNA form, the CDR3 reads TGTGCCAGCAGCCGGGGACAGGGGGAAGTTCAGCCCCAGCATTTT. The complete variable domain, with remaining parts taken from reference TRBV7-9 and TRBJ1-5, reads DTGVSQNPRHKITKRGQNVTFRCDPISEHNRLYWYRQTLGQGPEFLTYFQNEAQLEKSRLLSDRFSAERPKGSFSTLEIQRTEQGDSAMYLCASSRGQGEVQPQHFGDGTRLSIL.

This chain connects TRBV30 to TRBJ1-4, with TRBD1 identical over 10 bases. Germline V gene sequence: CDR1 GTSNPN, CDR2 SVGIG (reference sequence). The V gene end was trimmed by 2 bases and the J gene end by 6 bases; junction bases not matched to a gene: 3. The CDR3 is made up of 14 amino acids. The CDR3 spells CAWSPGTGDEKLFF. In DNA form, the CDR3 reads TGTGCCTGGAGTCCCGGGACAGGGGATGAAAAACTGTTTTTT.